A single sample is the source of the 8 T cell receptor beta chains below, sequenced in a study of response to subunit inactivated influenza vaccine. TCRdb independently ran MiXCR on the RT-PCR reads; one entry per CDR3 protein. The repertoire includes around 470,000 distinct CDR3 sequences, less than 7.5% of them detected once, and over 10% sits in the top ten. The material was PBMCs from blood, obtained around 25 months after vaccination. All receptors derive from a man aged 50-75 years who received an inactivated influenza vaccine.

This chain uses TRBV5-1 with TRBJ2-1; D is unclear. CDR3 size: 13 residues. Germline assignment: CDR1 SGHRS and CDR2 YFSETQ. V was pared by 0 bases and J by 8 bases, with 9 bases between. This CDR3 is CASSLEGSDEQFF. Written as DNA, the CDR3 is TGCGCCAGCAGCTTGGAGGGCTCGGATGAGCAGTTCTTC.

The V and J genes are TRBV12-3 or TRBV12-4 and TRBJ2-3; D not certain. This CDR3 comprises 15 residues. V was clipped by 3 bases and J by 0 bases, with 10 bases between them. DNA of the CDR3: TGTGCCAGCAGTTTTCAACGGCTCAGCACAGATACGCAGTATTTT. It codes for CASSFQRLSTDTQYF.

The sample holds a few counts of this clonotype. V gene TRBV10-2 combines with J gene TRBJ1-6; TRBD1 matches at 8 bases. V lost 10 bases, J lost 4 bases, and 9 bases stayed unmatched. Germline lookup yields CDR1 WSHSY and CDR2 SAAADI. The CDR3 sequence is 15 residues long. The CDR3 here is CATRTGRGYNSPLHF. DNA for the CDR3: TGCGCCACCCGGACAGGGAGAGGTTATAATTCACCCCTCCACTTT.

This clonotype appeared a few times. This chain links TRBV7-6 with TRBJ1-1, with no clear D. CDR1 SGHVS and CDR2 FNYEAQ come from the germline V gene. This CDR3 region has 13 residues. Trimming removed 2 bases at V and 5 bases at J, with 9 bases between. In nucleotides, the CDR3 is TGTGCCAGCAGCTTAACGCAGGCAACTGAAGCTTTCTTT. Amino acid sequence: CASSLTQATEAFF.

With respect to this clonotype: A read error may explain this, as a much larger clone is one base away. The chain links TRBV4-2 to TRBJ2-3; either TRBD1 or TRBD2 may fit D (6 bases each). The germline V gene has CDR1 LGHNA and CDR2 YNFKEQ. The CDR3 is made up of 19 amino acids. V gave up 4 bases and J gave up 2 bases, with 25 bases separating them. The CDR3 region has the DNA TGTGCCAGCAGCCTCCGGGACTGGGGGCTAGCTAGACTCACAGATACGCAGTATTTT. It yields the protein CASSLRDWGLARLTDTQYF.

The chain carries TRBV9 and TRBJ1-4; D remains unclear. In germline, CDR1 is SGDLS, CDR2 YYNGEE. The CDR3 spans 14 residues. The V and J ends lost 4 bases and 2 bases respectively, with 9 bases between them. This CDR3 is CASSPEWTNEKLFF. CDR3 DNA sequence: TGTGCCAGCAGCCCCGAGTGGACTAATGAAAAACTGTTTTTT.

In this sample, this clonotype turned up a few times. The rearrangement uses TRBV10-3 and TRBJ2-3; 8 bases agree with TRBD2. V dropped 3 bases and J dropped 5; count of bases not matched to a gene: 4. Per germline, CDR1 ENHRY and CDR2 SYGVKD. CDR3 size: 14 residues. DNA of the CDR3: TGTGCCATCAGTGACGCGGGGGGCATAGATACGCAGTATTTT. This translates into CAISDAGGIDTQYF.

This clonotype showed up just a few times. J is TRBJ2-1 and V is TRBV12-3 or TRBV12-4; D gene unclear. V lost 5 bases and J lost 5, with 10 bases in between. This CDR3 is built from 13 residues. CDR3 bases: TGTGCCAGCAGTCGCGACTCTGACAATGAGCAGTTCTTC. It encodes CASSRDSDNEQFF.